A single sample is the source of the 26 T cell receptor beta chains below, sequenced in a study of breast tumors, draining lymph nodes, adjacent tissues. TCRdb ran MiXCR on the multiplex PCR reads and lists one entry per CDR3 protein. Of approximately 280,000 distinct CDR3 sequences listed, 30% to 35% are singletons. Axillary draining lymph nodes of breast cancer patients supplied the node samples. Input material: axillary lymph node tissue. Source of these receptors: a female donor with breast cancer. Some clones in this sample may be carry-over from other donors' samples.

CDR3 nucleotide sequence: TGTGCCAGCAGCCCGGGACAGACCTATGGCTACACCTTC. Its translation: CASSPGQTYGYTF. The V gene is TRBV25-1, the J gene TRBJ1-2; 7 bases fit TRBD1. This CDR3 spans 13 amino acids. The V segment lost 6 bases and the J segment 4 bases; nucleotides outside the gene matches: 5. The V gene's germline CDR1 is MGHDK and CDR2 SYGVNS.

This clonotype was seen only once. CDR3 coding DNA: TGCGCCAGCACCTACGATCAGGGGGATCTAGCCTACGAGCAGTACTTC. Translation gives CASTYDQGDLAYEQYF. V usage is TRBV10-2 and J usage is TRBJ2-7, with TRBD1 matching 7 bases. Germline lookup yields CDR1 WSHSY and CDR2 SAAADI. With 7 bases clipped from V and 2 bases from J, the junction kept 14 bases outside the gene matches. The CDR3 covers 16 residues.

This clonotype showed up many times. V is TRBV2 and J is TRBJ2-7, with TRBD2 matching 8 bases. The CDR3 covers 13 residues. CDR1 SNHLY and CDR2 FYNNEI come from the germline V gene. J was trimmed by 5 bases and V by 7 bases; bases with no gene match: 7. CDR3 in amino acids: CASTGGGEDEQYF. Here the CDR3 DNA reads TGTGCCAGCACGGGGGGGGGAGAGGACGAGCAGTACTTC.

This clonotype occurred many times. The J gene is TRBJ2-5, the V gene TRBV12-3 or TRBV12-4; TRBD1 might be the D (6 bases). Trimming cost V 4 bases and J 1 base, with 16 bases left between them. The CDR3 loop spans 16 amino acids. This CDR3 reads CASSSGLTGTQETQYF. The CDR3 nucleotides read TGTGCCAGCAGTTCGGGGCTGACAGGCACCCAAGAGACCCAGTACTTC.

This clonotype appeared once. Its ends do not fully match the called genes, so a read error is possible. CDR3 sequence (DNA): TGCAGTGCTAGTACTGAAGTGAACACCGGGGAGCTGTCTTGG. Residues: CSASTEVNTGELSW. This rearrangement joins TRBV20-1 to TRBJ2-2, with D maybe TRBD2 (5 bases). The germline gives CDR1 DFQATT, CDR2 SNEGSKA (reference sequence). The CDR3 sequence is 14 residues long.

The genes are TRBV2 and TRBJ1-1; D perhaps matches TRBD1 (5 bases). V gave up 4 bases and J gave up 5 bases, with 11 bases separating them. The CDR3 length is 13 residues. Germline lookup yields CDR1 SNHLY and CDR2 FYNNEI. The CDR3 sequence is CASSALGVTEAFF. CDR3 DNA: TGTGCCAGCAGTGCCTTAGGGGTTACTGAAGCTTTCTTT.

DNA of the CDR3: TGTGCCAGCAGTTCGTATAACAGGGACACTGAAGCTTTCTTT. This sequence encodes CASSSYNRDTEAFF. J is TRBJ1-1 and V is TRBV12-3 or TRBV12-4; tentatively, D is TRBD1 (6 bases). This CDR3 is built from 14 residues. The V end lost 4 bases, the J end lost 3 bases, and 12 bases lay between the germline ends.

This clonotype was detected ten times or more. The genes are TRBV20-1 and TRBJ2-7, with D hard to call. V lost 2 bases and J 3 bases, leaving 11 bases between the germline ends. The CDR3 runs to 13 residues. Germline values: CDR1 DFQATT, CDR2 SNEGSKA (reference sequence). CDR3 region: CSARPPPLYEQYF. In DNA form, the CDR3 reads TGCAGTGCTAGACCACCTCCCCTCTACGAGCAGTACTTC.

The chain couples TRBV20-1 to TRBJ2-3; 10 bases fit TRBD1. Trimming removed 5 bases from V and 3 bases from J; junction bases left unmatched: 5. The CDR3 length is 14 residues. CDR1 DFQATT and CDR2 SNEGSKA come from the germline V gene (reference sequence). CDR3 region: CSAWTGGSTDTQYF. The CDR3 region has the DNA TGCAGTGCTTGGACAGGGGGGAGTACAGATACGCAGTATTTT.

This clonotype was seen ten or more times. The chain carries TRBV15 and TRBJ2-5; D is possibly TRBD2 (7 bases). The length of the CDR3 is 17 residues. Per the germline V gene, CDR1 is LNHNV and CDR2 is YYDKDF (reference sequence). V shed 2 bases and J shed 4 bases, with 20 bases lying between them. CDR3 in amino acids: CATSRLRRGPDRETQYF. CDR3 DNA: TGTGCCACCAGCAGACTTCGGCGGGGGCCGGACCGAGAGACCCAGTACTTC.

The chain links TRBV20-1 to TRBJ1-1; 10 bases are a match to TRBD1. The CDR3 contains 13 residues. V gave up 5 bases and J gave up 9 bases; unmatched junction bases: 9. Per germline, CDR1 DFQATT and CDR2 SNEGSKA (reference sequence). The CDR3 loop is CSAPGQGQTQAFF. The DNA of the CDR3 is TGCAGTGCTCCGGGACAGGGGCAAACCCAAGCTTTCTTT.

This clonotype has more than one count but fewer than ten. A much larger clone differs by one base, so this may be a read error. The genes are TRBV5-4 and TRBJ2-3; 9 bases are shared with TRBD2. The germline V gene encodes CDR1 SGHNT and CDR2 YYREEE (reference sequence). The CDR3 contains 14 residues. CDR3 in amino acids: CAGSISGSADTQYF. CDR3 nucleotides: TGTGCCGGCAGCATTAGCGGGAGTGCAGATACGCAGTATTTT. Drawing the rest from reference TRBV5-4 and TRBJ2-3, the complete variable domain is ETGVTQSPTHLIKTRGQQVTLRCSSQSGHNTVSWYQQALGQGPQFIFQYYREEENGRGNFPPRFSGLQFPNYSSELNVNALELDDSALYLCAGSISGSADTQYFGPGTRLTVL.

There are many counts of this clonotype. A read error may produce the germline difference seen at one junction end. The rearrangement joins TRBV29-1 to TRBJ2-3; D remains unclear. CDR1 is SQVTM, CDR2 ANQGSEA, per germline. CDR3 length equals 12 residues. CDR3 amino acids: CSVVGSIDTQYF. DNA of the CDR3: TGCAGCGTTGTGGGCAGCATAGATACGCAGTATTTT.

This clonotype was observed at least ten times. The chain recombines TRBV9 with TRBJ1-4; maybe TRBD1 (6 bases). Germline lookup yields CDR1 SGDLS and CDR2 YYNGEE. V was cut by 0 bases and J by 6 bases, with 12 bases left in between. The CDR3 spans 15 residues. The CDR3 DNA reads as TGTGCCAGCAGCGTAGCTGGGGGCCGGCATGAAAAACTGTTTTTT. Translated, it gives CASSVAGGRHEKLFF.

This clonotype was seen repeatedly, ten times or more. The rearrangement uses TRBV12-3 or TRBV12-4 and TRBJ1-3; 10 bases agree with TRBD1. The CDR3 runs to 17 residues. V shed 6 bases and J 4 bases; nucleotides not matched to a gene: 12. CDR3 sequence reads: CASRAGTGALGGNTIYF. CDR3 sequence (DNA): TGTGCCAGCAGAGCCGGGACAGGGGCCTTAGGGGGAAACACCATATATTTT.

At least ten counts were recorded for this clonotype. The chain combines TRBV19 with TRBJ2-7; D is uncertain. The CDR3 runs to 16 residues. Germline values: CDR1 LNHDA, CDR2 SQIVND (reference sequence). The ends were cut back, 5 bases at V and 3 bases at J, with 20 bases in the middle. For the CDR3, the DNA is TGTGCCAGTAGTGTTAACAAGAGCCCATCCGACTACGAGCAGTACTTC. Amino acids: CASSVNKSPSDYEQYF. The full variable domain, in which reference TRBV19 and TRBJ2-7 provide the parts outside the CDR3, is DGGITQSPKYLFRKEGQNVTLSCEQNLNHDAMYWYRQDPGQGLRLIYYSQIVNDFQKGDIAEGYSVSREKKESFPLTVTSAQKNPTAFYLCASSVNKSPSDYEQYFGPGTRLTVT.

This clonotype was seen ten or more times. The chain joins TRBV15 to TRBJ2-2; possibly TRBD1 for D (6 bases). Per the germline V gene, CDR1 is LNHNV and CDR2 is YYDKDF (reference sequence). The CDR3 has 16 amino acids. The ends were cut back, 5 bases at V and 6 bases at J, with 19 bases in the middle. The DNA for the CDR3 is TGTGCCACCAGCGGTGGGGTGGGCAGGGGAGCCGGGGAGCTGTTTTTT. Translation gives CATSGGVGRGAGELFF. Using reference TRBV15 and TRBJ2-2 for the parts outside the CDR3, the full variable domain is DAMVIQNPRYQVTQFGKPVTLSCSQTLNHNVMYWYQQKSSQAPKLLFHYYDKDFNNEADTPDNFQSRRPNTSFCFLDIRSPGLGDTAMYLCATSGGVGRGAGELFFGEGSRLTVL.

Concerning this clonotype: This may come from a read error, since a much larger clone is one base off. The V gene is TRBV14, the J gene TRBJ2-7; tentatively, D is TRBD1 or TRBD2 (7 bases each). The CDR3 is made up of 15 amino acids. The germline gives CDR1 SGHDN, CDR2 FVKESK. CDR3: CASGQSGGTVYEQYF. CDR3 in DNA: TGTGCCAGCGGCCAATCCGGGGGGACAGTCTACGAGCAGTACTTC. Looking up the rest from reference TRBV14 and TRBJ2-7 gives the full variable domain: EAGVTQFPSHSVIEKGQTVTLRCDPISGHDNLYWYRRVMGKEIKFLLHFVKESKQDESGMPNNRFLAERTGGTYSTLKVQPAELEDSGVYFCASGQSGGTVYEQYFGPGTRLTVT.

Many counts were recorded for this clonotype. This chain joins TRBV3-1 and TRBJ1-6; D is possibly TRBD1 (6 bases). The CDR3 totals 14 residues. CDR1 and CDR2 from the germline V gene are LGHDT and YNNKEL (reference sequence). V dropped 4 bases and J dropped 9 bases, with 13 bases sitting between them. CDR3 nucleotide sequence: TGTGCCAGCAGCCGCGGGGGAGGGGGTTCACCCCTCCACTTT. Amino acids: CASSRGGGGSPLHF.

Remarks on this clonotype: Being one base from a much bigger clone, this may be a read error. V usage is TRBV11-2 and J usage is TRBJ2-2; 7 bases line up with TRBD1. With 4 bases clipped from V and 7 bases from J, the junction kept 6 bases outside the gene matches. The CDR3 extends over 14 amino acids. Germline V lookup: CDR1 SGHAT, CDR2 FQNNGV. The chain's CDR3 is CASSSRQGRGELFF. In DNA, the CDR3 is TGTGCCAGCAGCTCACGACAGGGTCGCGGGGAGCTGTTTTTT.

This clonotype was seen more than once but under ten times. The chain joins TRBV5-8 to TRBJ2-7; tentative D call: TRBD1 (6 bases). The CDR3 runs to 14 residues. Germline assignment: CDR1 SGHTS and CDR2 YDEGEE. V was trimmed by 1 base and J by 2 bases, leaving 10 bases between them. DNA of the CDR3: TGTGCCAGCAGCTTGAGGGACAAAACCTACGAGCAGTACTTC. Translating gives CASSLRDKTYEQYF.

The rearrangement joins TRBV6-6 to TRBJ2-3, with TRBD2 identical over 7 bases. In germline, CDR1 is MNHNY, CDR2 SVGAGI (reference sequence). The CDR3 is 17 residues long. V trimming: 11 bases; J trimming: 2 bases; junction bases outside the gene matches: 19. Here the CDR3 DNA reads TGTGCCTCCAGCAGTGACTCGCCTACTAGCGACACAGATACGCAGTATTTT. It encodes CASSSDSPTSDTDTQYF.

For this clonotype: The junction shows a germline mismatch at one end, possibly a read error. The V and J genes are TRBV3-1 and TRBJ2-1; 7 bases fit TRBD2. In germline, CDR1 is LGHDT, CDR2 YNNKEL (reference sequence). The CDR3 loop spans 12 amino acids. As DNA, the CDR3 is TGTGCCAGCAGCCAGTGGGAGGGTGAGCAGCTCTTC. Amino acid sequence: CASSQWEGEQLF.

This clonotype was counted many times. The chain joins TRBV6-5 to TRBJ1-4; 9 nucleotides match TRBD1. V shed 0 bases, J shed 8 bases, and the junction held 1 base outside the gene matches. This CDR3 is built from 14 residues. Germline-derived CDR1 and CDR2 are MNHEY and SVGAGI. CDR3 nucleotides: TGTGCCAGCAGTTACTCGGGGACAGGGGAAAAACTGTTTTTT. Its protein is CASSYSGTGEKLFF.

This clonotype was detected many times. The chain carries TRBV9 and TRBJ1-4; 11 nucleotides match TRBD1. V was pared by 4 bases and J by 8 bases, with 10 bases of the junction left unmatched. The CDR3 spans 16 residues. The germline V gene encodes CDR1 SGDLS and CDR2 YYNGEE. CDR3 in amino acids: CASSSMEGQGGEKLFF. The CDR3 DNA is TGTGCCAGCAGCTCAATGGAGGGACAGGGGGGAGAAAAACTGTTTTTT.

Many counts were recorded for this clonotype. The rearrangement uses TRBV9 and TRBJ2-2; perhaps TRBD2 as D (6 bases). Trimming pared 0 bases from V and 0 bases from J, leaving 15 bases between. This CDR3 has 18 residues. Germline-derived CDR1 and CDR2 are SGDLS and YYNGEE. The CDR3 DNA reads as TGTGCCAGCAGCGTAGAACGGGGGACGACAGCGAACACCGGGGAGCTGTTTTTT. Its translation: CASSVERGTTANTGELFF.